A single sample is the source of the 30 T cell receptor beta chains below, sequenced in a study of blood T cell repertoires in COVID-19. Using immunoSEQ multiplex PCR, the repertoire was profiled, and TCRdb retains in-frame clones only, with some absent. The sample has under 200,000 clones, 85% to 95% seen once. Material for sequencing was peripheral blood. The receptors were sampled from a man over 45 with acute or convalescent COVID-19.

The chain carries TRBV28 and TRBJ1-4; 8 positions agree with TRBD1. The CDR3 runs 14 residues. The V and J ends lost 5 bases and 8 bases, in that order; junction bases with no gene match: 7. Germline V lookup: CDR1 MDHEN, CDR2 SYDVKM. CDR3 DNA sequence: TGTGCCAGCAGTACGACAGGGGTTGGGGAAAAACTGTTTTTT. Its protein is CASSTTGVGEKLFF.

The V and J genes are TRBV10-3 and TRBJ2-3, with 7 bases matching TRBD1. CDR1 is ENHRY, CDR2 SYGVKD, per germline. V shed 5 bases and J 3 bases; nucleotides not matched to a gene: 5. This CDR3 contains 14 residues. DNA of the CDR3: TGTGCCATCAGTAAAGAGGGGGCGACAGATACGCAGTATTTT. It translates to CAISKEGATDTQYF.

The CDR3 is CASSEDRQTAAFF. The CDR3 DNA sequence: TGCGCCAGCAGCGAGGACAGGCAGACTGCGGCTTTCTTT. The J gene is TRBJ1-1, the V gene TRBV5-1; TRBD1 aligns across 7 bases. J lost 11 bases, V lost 4 bases, and 11 bases had no gene match. In germline, CDR1 is SGHRS, CDR2 YFSETQ. This CDR3 is 13 amino acids long.

The chain couples TRBV5-3 to TRBJ1-3, with D maybe TRBD1 (5 bases). TRBV5-3 is recorded as an ORF, its role being uncertain. The CDR3 covers 14 residues. Trimming left V 4 bases short and J 0 bases short, with 8 bases between. The CDR3 loop is CARSPDNSGNTIYF. The CDR3 DNA is TGTGCCAGAAGCCCGGACAACTCTGGAAACACCATATATTTT.

This clone was detected only once. This rearrangement joins TRBV27 to TRBJ1-1, with TRBD1 as a possible D gene (5 bases). The CDR3 spans 14 residues. V dropped 6 bases and J dropped 4 bases, with 15 bases sitting between them. Germline V CDR1 and CDR2: MNHEY, SMNVEV (reference sequence). The CDR3: CASSLGGVSTEAFF. CDR3 nucleotides: TGTGCCAGCAGCTTGGGGGGGGTGAGCACTGAAGCTTTCTTT.

The chain is built from TRBV2 and TRBJ1-5; D gene ambiguous. V lost 6 bases to trimming and J lost 7 bases, with 10 bases between them. CDR3 size: 12 residues. CDR1 is SNHLY, CDR2 FYNNEI, per germline. In DNA, the CDR3 is TGTGCCAGCAGGGTCCCGCGGCAGCCCCAGCATTTT. Its translation is CASRVPRQPQHF.

The rearrangement links TRBV29-1 to TRBJ1-2, with a possible D match to TRBD1 (6 bases). The CDR3 is 14 residues long. The germline V gene has CDR1 SQVTM and CDR2 ANQGSEA. The V end lost 3 bases, the J end lost 1 base, and 12 bases lay between the germline ends. The CDR3 nucleotides are TGCAGCGTTGACGTGGGACAAATTAACTATGGCTACACCTTC. This gives the protein CSVDVGQINYGYTF. Full variable domain (rest looked up from reference TRBV29-1 and TRBJ1-2): SAVISQKPSRDICQRGTSLTIQCQVDSQVTMMFWYRQQPGQSLTLIATANQGSEATYESGFVIDKFPISRPNLTFSTLTVSNMSPEDSSIYLCSVDVGQINYGYTFGSGTRLTVV.

This chain uses TRBV7-9 with TRBJ1-2; unclear D gene. This CDR3 region has 10 residues. The germline gives CDR1 SEHNR, CDR2 FQNEAQ (reference sequence). Trimming left V 5 bases short and J 7 bases short, with 5 bases between. The CDR3 DNA is TGTGCCAGCAGCCCACTTGGCTACACCTTC. Amino acid sequence: CASSPLGYTF.

This clone came up once. The chain employs TRBV6-5 and TRBJ2-7, with 9 bases that match TRBD1. From germline, CDR1 is MNHEY and CDR2 SVGAGI. The ends lost 6 bases at V and 12 bases at J; junction bases unmatched: 6. The CDR3 has 11 amino acids. The CDR3 loop reads CASRQGANGYF. In DNA, the CDR3 is TGTGCCAGCAGACAGGGGGCGAACGGGTACTTC.

V is TRBV18 and J is TRBJ1-6; 10 positions agree with TRBD1. The CDR3 sequence is 15 residues long. Losses at the gene ends were 4 bases for V and 11 bases for J; bases not matched to a gene: 8. In germline, CDR1 is KGHSH, CDR2 LQKENI. The CDR3 loop reads CASSQTGQGLAPLHF. In DNA, the CDR3 is TGTGCCAGCTCACAAACGGGACAGGGGTTGGCACCCCTCCACTTT.

Concerning this clone itself: The junction departs from germline at one end; a sequencing error may be responsible. The chain links TRBV4-2 to TRBJ1-5; the match to TRBD1 covers 10 bases. Germline CDR1 LGHNA, CDR2 YNFKEQ. The length of the CDR3 is 19 residues. CDR3 amino acids: CASSKDRGRDSTQVQPQHF. As DNA, the CDR3 is TGTGCCAGCAGCAAAGACAGGGGGCGAGATAGCACCCAGGTTCAGCCCCAGCATTTT.

This clone was counted a single time. The V call is TRBV7-8, the J call TRBJ2-7; 11 positions agree with TRBD2. The length of the CDR3 is 19 residues. Trimming at V came to 5 bases and at J to 3 bases, leaving 18 bases not matched to a gene. The germline gives CDR1 SGHVS, CDR2 FQNEAQ. CDR3 amino acids: CASSPRNLLLAGGHYEQYF. In nucleotides, the CDR3 is TGTGCCAGCAGCCCTAGAAACCTCCTGCTAGCGGGAGGTCACTACGAGCAGTACTTC.

CDR3 sequence (DNA): TGTGCCAGCAGTTCGATCCAGGGGTCTGGAAACACCATATATTTT. Encoded protein: CASSSIQGSGNTIYF. The V gene is TRBV28, the J gene TRBJ1-3; D perhaps matches TRBD1 (6 bases). V was pared by 4 bases and J by 1 base, with 11 bases between. Germline V lookup: CDR1 MDHEN, CDR2 SYDVKM. The CDR3 has 15 residues.

The DNA of the CDR3 is TGTGCCAGCAGCCAAGTAGCCCTCAAAGAGACCCAGTACTTC. Translating gives CASSQVALKETQYF. This rearrangement joins TRBV3-1 (or the pseudogene TRBV3-2) to TRBJ2-5; D uncertain. Trimming shortened V by 1 base and J by 3 bases, and 9 bases separated the two germline ends. The length of the CDR3 is 14 residues. Germline V CDR1 and CDR2: LGHDT, YNNKEL (reference sequence).

The chain is built from TRBV4-1 and TRBJ2-5; 8 bases are a match to TRBD1. V lost 3 bases, J lost 3 bases, and 15 bases stayed unmatched. Germline V gene data show CDR1 as MGHRA and CDR2 as YSYEKL. This CDR3 has 18 residues. In DNA, the CDR3 is TGCGCCAGCAGCCAGCTCCTCCCAGGGGGCTCCAGGAAAGAGACCCAGTACTTC. Its translation: CASSQLLPGGSRKETQYF.

This chain links TRBV2 with TRBJ1-2, with D maybe TRBD1 (6 bases). From germline, CDR1 is SNHLY and CDR2 FYNNEI. The CDR3 is 13 amino acids. The ends were cut back, 6 bases at V and 4 bases at J, with 12 bases in the middle. The CDR3 loop reads CASSDTGTYGYTF. The CDR3 DNA follows: TGTGCCAGCAGCGACACAGGGACCTATGGCTACACCTTC.

The chain employs TRBV6-6 and TRBJ1-2; no definite D call. CDR3 length: 13 residues. Germline loops: CDR1 MNHNY, CDR2 SVGAGI (reference sequence). Trimming took 7 bases from V and 5 from J, leaving 14 bases between them. CDR3 sequence (DNA): TGTGCCAGCAAAACCCCAGGTTTATATGGCTACACCTTC. This codes for CASKTPGLYGYTF.

CDR3 DNA sequence: TGTGCCAGCAGCTTGCGGGATCAGCCCCAGCATTTT. The encoded protein is CASSLRDQPQHF. The chain combines TRBV5-6 with TRBJ1-5; D uncertain. V lost 1 base and J 5 bases, leaving 4 bases between the germline ends. Germline-derived CDR1 and CDR2 are SGHDT and YYEEEE. This CDR3 has 12 amino acids.

The chain combines TRBV7-2 with TRBJ2-7; 7 bases are shared with TRBD1. J gave up 2 bases and V 1 base, and 5 bases lay outside the gene matches. The CDR3 covers 15 residues. Germline V CDR1 and CDR2: SGHTA, FQGNSA. The CDR3 nucleotides are TGTGCCAGCAGCTTAGTGAGCCAGGGGGCCTACGAGCAGTACGTC. Its translation: CASSLVSQGAYEQYV.

The V and J genes are TRBV18 and TRBJ2-7; 7 bases line up with TRBD2. The CDR3 is made up of 13 amino acids. CDR1 and CDR2 (germline): KGHSH, LQKENI. The J segment lost 6 bases and the V segment lost 5 bases, leaving 7 bases of the junction unmatched. As DNA, the CDR3 is TGTGCCAGCTCAATGGTGGCGGGGGTCGAGCAGTACTTC. It translates to CASSMVAGVEQYF. Variable domain in full (rest from reference TRBV18 and TRBJ2-7): NAGVMQNPRHLVRRRGQEARLRCSPMKGHSHVYWYRQLPEEGLKFMVYLQKENIIDESGMPKERFSAEFPKEGPSILRIQQVVRGDSAAYFCASSMVAGVEQYFGPGTRLTVT.

The chain has TRBV7-9 and TRBJ1-2; D ambiguous. The CDR3 sequence is 15 residues long. Germline values: CDR1 SEHNR, CDR2 FQNEAQ (reference sequence). Trimming cost V 0 bases and J 0 bases, with 8 bases left between them. The CDR3 is CASSLARAANYGYTF. In DNA, the CDR3 is TGTGCCAGCAGCTTAGCGCGGGCAGCTAACTATGGCTACACCTTC.

The gene calls are TRBV6-5 and TRBJ1-2; the match to TRBD1 covers 8 bases. The germline V gene has CDR1 MNHEY and CDR2 SVGAGI. The CDR3 runs to 14 residues. V gave up 2 bases and J gave up 8 bases; unmatched junction bases: 7. For the CDR3, the DNA is TGTGCCAGCAGTTACCGGCAGGGGGCTAGGGGCTACACCTTC. This encodes CASSYRQGARGYTF.

The chain joins TRBV15 to TRBJ1-6; 8 nucleotides match TRBD1. The CDR3 length is 15 residues. V trimming: 1 base; J trimming: 8 bases; junction bases outside the gene matches: 4. CDR1 LNHNV and CDR2 YYDKDF come from the germline V gene (reference sequence). The DNA for the CDR3 is TGTGCCACCAGCAGAGCAGGGGGCTTGGATTCACCCCTCCACTTT. Translation: CATSRAGGLDSPLHF.

The chain employs TRBV28 and TRBJ1-2; no reliable D call. Germline CDR1 reads MDHEN; CDR2 reads SYDVKM. Trimming left V 5 bases short and J 3 bases short, with 16 bases between. The CDR3 loop spans 15 amino acids. The CDR3 nucleotides are TGTGCCAGCAGTGTAACGGCCGGGCGGGACTATGGCTACACCTTC. This translates into CASSVTAGRDYGYTF.

The rearrangement links TRBV7-3 to TRBJ2-1, with D maybe TRBD2 (5 bases). The CDR3 consists of 16 residues. Germline loops: CDR1 SGHTA, CDR2 FQGTGA. V was clipped by 1 base and J by 0 bases, with 10 bases between them. The CDR3 nucleotides are TGTGCCAGCAGCTTAAAGCCGGGGAGCTCCTACAATGAGCAGTTCTTC. It translates to CASSLKPGSSYNEQFF.

The rearrangement joins TRBV6-2 or TRBV6-3 to TRBJ2-1, with D tentatively TRBD1 (6 bases). CDR1 and CDR2 (germline): MNHEY, SVGEGT. This CDR3 has 15 residues. Between the trimmed V and J ends, which lost 2 bases and 4 bases, there was a span of 12 bases. The CDR3 region is CASSYGAGDYNEQFF. The CDR3 DNA is TGTGCCAGCAGTTACGGGGCAGGGGATTACAATGAGCAGTTCTTC.

The chain carries TRBV28 and TRBJ1-5; D uncertain. The CDR3 totals 15 residues. Germline V gene data show CDR1 as MDHEN and CDR2 as SYDVKM. V was shortened by 6 bases and J by 0 bases, with 12 bases between the two germline ends. The CDR3 here is CASSRTVNSNQPQHF. CDR3 sequence (DNA): TGTGCCAGCAGCAGGACTGTCAATAGCAATCAGCCCCAGCATTTT. The variable domain in full, with the rest retrieved from reference TRBV28 and TRBJ1-5, is DVKVTQSSRYLVKRTGEKVFLECVQDMDHENMFWYRQDPGLGLRLIYFSYDVKMKEKGDIPEGYSVSREKKERFSLILESASTNQTSMYLCASSRTVNSNQPQHFGDGTRLSIL.

The rearrangement links TRBV7-3 to TRBJ2-1; weak D call: TRBD1 (6 bases). Germline CDR1 and CDR2: SGHTA and FQGTGA. The germline V and J ends were trimmed by 2 bases and 1 base, with 12 bases remaining between them. The CDR3 is made up of 16 amino acids. CDR3 bases: TGTGCCAGCAGCTTAGATGCCAGGGGTTCCTACAATGAGCAGTTCTTC. This encodes CASSLDARGSYNEQFF.

The chain couples TRBV5-8 to TRBJ2-3; tentative D call: TRBD2 (6 bases). From germline, CDR1 is SGHTS and CDR2 YDEGEE. The CDR3 extends over 16 amino acids. The ends were cut back, 0 bases at V and 2 bases at J, with 13 bases in the middle. CDR3 nucleotides: TGTGCCAGCAGCTTGGGCGGGGCCGCATTCACAGATACGCAGTATTTT. It encodes CASSLGGAAFTDTQYF.

The V gene is TRBV2, the J gene TRBJ1-4, with a possible D match to TRBD1 (6 bases). Trimming removed 8 bases from V and 6 bases from J, with 13 bases in between. Germline V CDR1 and CDR2: SNHLY, FYNNEI. The CDR3 covers 13 residues. The CDR3 sequence is CASLRDNDEKLFF. CDR3 sequence (DNA): TGTGCCAGCCTTCGGGACAACGATGAAAAACTGTTTTTT.